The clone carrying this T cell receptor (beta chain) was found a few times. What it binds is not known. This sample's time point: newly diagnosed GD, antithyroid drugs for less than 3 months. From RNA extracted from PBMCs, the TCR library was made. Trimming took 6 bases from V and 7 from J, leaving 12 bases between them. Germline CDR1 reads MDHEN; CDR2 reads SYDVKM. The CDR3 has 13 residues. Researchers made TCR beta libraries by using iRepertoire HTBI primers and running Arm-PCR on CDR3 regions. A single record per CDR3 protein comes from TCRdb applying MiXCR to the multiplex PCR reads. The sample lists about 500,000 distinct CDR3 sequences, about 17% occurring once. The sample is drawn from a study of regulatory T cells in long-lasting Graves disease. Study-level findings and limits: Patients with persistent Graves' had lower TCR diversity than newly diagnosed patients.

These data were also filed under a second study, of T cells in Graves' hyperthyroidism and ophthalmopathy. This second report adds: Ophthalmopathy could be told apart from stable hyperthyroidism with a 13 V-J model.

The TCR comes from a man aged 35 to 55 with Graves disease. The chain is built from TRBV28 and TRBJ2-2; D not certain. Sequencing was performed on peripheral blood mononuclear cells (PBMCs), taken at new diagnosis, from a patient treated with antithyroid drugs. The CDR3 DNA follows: TGTGCCAGCAGGACCCGGTGGCACGGGGAGCTGTTTTTT. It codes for CASRTRWHGELFF.